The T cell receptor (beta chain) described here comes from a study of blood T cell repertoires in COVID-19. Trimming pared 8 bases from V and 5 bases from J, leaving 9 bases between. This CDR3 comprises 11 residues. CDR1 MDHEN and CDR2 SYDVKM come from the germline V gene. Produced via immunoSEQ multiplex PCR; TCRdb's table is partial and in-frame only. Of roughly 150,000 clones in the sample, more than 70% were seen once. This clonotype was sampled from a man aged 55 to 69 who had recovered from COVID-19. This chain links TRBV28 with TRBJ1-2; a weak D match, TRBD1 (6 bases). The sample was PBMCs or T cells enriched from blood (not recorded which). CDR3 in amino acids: CASAGQYGYTF. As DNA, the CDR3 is TGTGCCAGCGCCGGACAGTATGGCTACACCTTC.